The 28 T cell receptor beta chains below all came from one sample that was sequenced in a study of molecular identifiers for immune sequencing clone quantification. TCRdb called the PCR reads again in MiXCR, with one record for every CDR3 protein. The sample comprises about 63,000 distinct CDR3 sequences, 19% of which are singletons, and about 1.5% rests with the top ten. Material: naive CD8+ T cells from blood, with Jurkat cell RNA spiked in. Specified subset: FACS-sorted CD8+CD4-CCR7+CD45RA+ naive T cells. Source of these receptors: a human donor in good health. Some libraries in this study had Jurkat cell RNA spiked in.

The chain is built from TRBV28 and TRBJ2-1; 10 nucleotides align to TRBD2. This CDR3 is built from 16 residues. Per the germline V gene, CDR1 is MDHEN and CDR2 is SYDVKM. V lost 4 bases to trimming and J lost 6 bases; unmatched junction nucleotides: 9. The CDR3: CASSSLLAGAINEQFF. CDR3 nucleotide sequence: TGTGCCAGCAGTTCACTCCTAGCGGGAGCTATCAATGAGCAGTTCTTC.

Comments on this clonotype: A much larger clone sits a single nucleotide away, making a read error possible. CDR3 protein: CASSLVMGQDTEAFF. The CDR3 DNA follows: TGTGCCAGCAGCTTAGTAATGGGACAGGACACTGAAGCTTTCTTT. V is TRBV7-9 and J is TRBJ1-1, with 8 bases fitting TRBD1. Germline V gene sequence: CDR1 SEHNR, CDR2 FQNEAQ (reference sequence). The CDR3 spans 15 residues. The trim removed 1 base at V and 3 bases at J, leaving 4 bases unmatched.

This clonotype turned up a few times. The rearrangement uses TRBV19 and TRBJ1-2; D call uncertain. V lost 5 bases to trimming and J lost 4 bases, with 11 bases between them. CDR1 and CDR2 from the germline V gene are LNHDA and SQIVND (reference sequence). This CDR3 has 13 amino acids. CDR3 DNA sequence: TGTGCCAGTAGTCCGGGCCCCACCTATGGCTACACCTTC. The encoded protein is CASSPGPTYGYTF. Looking up the rest from reference TRBV19 and TRBJ1-2 gives the full variable domain: DGGITQSPKYLFRKEGQNVTLSCEQNLNHDAMYWYRQDPGQGLRLIYYSQIVNDFQKGDIAEGYSVSREKKESFPLTVTSAQKNPTAFYLCASSPGPTYGYTFGSGTRLTVV.

Regarding this clonotype: Possible read error: a much larger clone is one base away. The chain links TRBV19 to TRBJ2-1; D is tentatively TRBD1 or TRBD2 (6 bases each). This CDR3 is 12 amino acids long. The V gene's germline CDR1 is LNHDA and CDR2 SQIVND (reference sequence). The CDR3 reads CASKFGGNEQLF. The DNA for the CDR3 is TGTGCCAGTAAATTCGGGGGCAATGAGCAGCTCTTC. Filled out from reference TRBV19 and TRBJ2-1, the complete variable domain reads DGGITQSPKYLFRKEGQNVTLSCEQNLNHDAMYWYRQDPGQGLRLIYYSQIVNDFQKGDIAEGYSVSREKKESFPLTVTSAQKNPTAFYLCASKFGGNEQLFGPGTRLTVL.

This clonotype showed up many times. This chain connects TRBV7-6 to TRBJ2-2; D may be TRBD2 (6 bases). V was shortened by 0 bases and J by 6 bases, with 20 bases between the two germline ends. Germline CDR1 is SGHVS and CDR2 is FNYEAQ. CDR3 size: 18 residues. CDR3 amino acids: CASSLASSALWSSGELFF. The CDR3, as DNA: TGTGCCAGCAGCTTAGCATCTAGCGCGTTGTGGTCCTCCGGGGAGCTGTTTTTT.

Details on this clonotype: Possible read error: a much larger clone is one base away. The CDR3 DNA reads TGTGCCAGCAGTTCGGTAGCGGGAGTGCCGCGGGATGAGCAGCTCTTC. Its protein is CASSSVAGVPRDEQLF. The chain links TRBV12-3 or TRBV12-4 to TRBJ2-1, with TRBD2 identical over 9 bases. The CDR3 consists of 16 residues.

This clonotype showed up many times. This rearrangement joins TRBV3-1 to TRBJ2-7, with D hard to call. CDR3 length: 17 amino acids. Germline V gene sequence: CDR1 LGHDT, CDR2 YNNKEL (reference sequence). V lost 4 bases to trimming and J lost 0 bases, with 19 bases between them. The CDR3 sequence is CASSRVLRDLNSYEQYF. The CDR3 nucleotides read TGTGCCAGCAGCCGTGTACTAAGAGACTTGAACTCCTACGAGCAGTACTTC.

Here the CDR3 reads CASSLPGRYNEQFF. In DNA form, the CDR3 reads TGTGCCAGCAGCTTACCGGGACGTTACAATGAGCAGTTCTTC. This chain connects TRBV7-9 to TRBJ2-1, with D possibly being TRBD1 or TRBD2 (5 bases each). The V gene's germline CDR1 is SEHNR and CDR2 FQNEAQ (reference sequence). V lost 2 bases, J lost 4 bases, and 9 bases lay in between. The CDR3 consists of 14 residues.

This clonotype was seen many times. V and J are TRBV29-1 and TRBJ1-2, with D hard to call. The CDR3 is 14 amino acids. V lost 5 bases, J lost 7 bases, and 20 bases lay in between. Germline V gene data show CDR1 as SQVTM and CDR2 as ANQGSEA. The CDR3 DNA reads TGCAGCGTTTTGGGCCATCCCTTGGTATTTGGCTACACCTTC. Residues: CSVLGHPLVFGYTF.

Turning to this clonotype: This could be a read error, since a much larger clone is one nucleotide away. This chain joins TRBV3-1 and TRBJ2-7, with 13 bases identical to TRBD2. The CDR3 is 14 residues long. Germline-derived CDR1 and CDR2 are LGHDT and YNNKEL (reference sequence). The CDR3 region is CASSQTSGRDEQCF. The DNA for the CDR3 is TGTGCCAGCAGCCAAACTAGCGGGAGGGACGAGCAGTGCTTC.

This clonotype came up many times. This chain links TRBV20-1 with TRBJ2-7; 11 bases align to TRBD2. V gave up 6 bases and J gave up 3 bases; unmatched junction bases: 13. CDR1 is DFQATT, CDR2 SNEGSKA, per germline (reference sequence). The CDR3 consists of 16 residues. CDR3 DNA: TGCAGTGCCCTGGGAACTAGCGGGAGCCTTGGCTACGAGCAGTACTTC. Translating gives CSALGTSGSLGYEQYF.

This clonotype was seen ten or more times. J is TRBJ2-7 and V is TRBV7-9; the D gene is possibly TRBD2 (5 bases). Germline V lookup: CDR1 SEHNR, CDR2 FQNEAQ (reference sequence). This CDR3 is 13 amino acids long. Trimming shortened V by 3 bases and J by 7 bases, and 13 bases separated the two germline ends. The CDR3 nucleotides read TGTGCCAGCAGCTTTGGAAGGTCGGGGGAGCAGTACTTC. Translation: CASSFGRSGEQYF. The full variable domain, with the rest looked up from reference TRBV7-9 and TRBJ2-7, is DTGVSQNPRHKITKRGQNVTFRCDPISEHNRLYWYRQTLGQGPEFLTYFQNEAQLEKSRLLSDRFSAERPKGSFSTLEIQRTEQGDSAMYLCASSFGRSGEQYFGPGTRLTVT.

The table lists this clonotype with a few counts. Being one base from a much bigger clone, this may be a read error. The chain joins TRBV7-8 to TRBJ2-1; D gene ambiguous. Germline V gene sequence: CDR1 SGHVS, CDR2 FQNEAQ. This CDR3 has 13 amino acids. In DNA form, the CDR3 reads TGTTCCAGCAGCCTCCTCTCCTACAATGAGCAGTTCTTC. Its protein product is CSSSLLSYNEQFF.

This clonotype was seen many times. CDR3 amino acids: CAIRDPRGNQPQHF. The CDR3 region has the DNA TGTGCCATCAGGGATCCTCGGGGCAATCAGCCCCAGCATTTT. This chain uses TRBV10-3 with TRBJ1-5; D is unresolved. This CDR3 is built from 14 residues. Germline-derived CDR1 and CDR2 are ENHRY and SYGVKD. V gave up 6 bases and J gave up 2 bases, with 11 bases separating them.

In this sample, this clonotype turned up many times. V gene TRBV15 combines with J gene TRBJ2-1; D not certain. The CDR3 has 17 amino acids. CDR1 and CDR2 (germline): LNHNV, YYDKDF (reference sequence). With 1 base removed from V and 2 bases from J, the gap between germline ends came to 15 bases. This CDR3 reads CATSRVNGISPYNEQFF. CDR3 coding DNA: TGTGCCACCAGCAGAGTGAATGGGATATCGCCCTACAATGAGCAGTTCTTC.

This clonotype was recorded at least ten times. CDR3 nucleotides: TGTGCCATTCAAAAATGGGAAGCTTTCTTT. It codes for CAIQKWEAFF. The V and J genes are TRBV6-1 and TRBJ1-1; D call uncertain. This CDR3 has 10 residues. The V and J ends lost 10 bases and 8 bases respectively, with 11 bases between them. The germline V gene has CDR1 MNHNS and CDR2 SASEGT.

The sample holds many counts of this clonotype. The chain carries TRBV27 and TRBJ1-5, with 9 positions matching TRBD1. The CDR3 has 14 residues. The junction had 6 bases not matched to a gene; V was cut back by 8 bases and J by 4 bases. Germline CDR1 MNHEY, CDR2 SMNVEV (reference sequence). CDR3 sequence: CASGRTGANQPQHF. Written as DNA, the CDR3 is TGTGCCAGCGGAAGGACAGGGGCAAATCAGCCCCAGCATTTT.

This chain connects TRBV5-6 to TRBJ1-5; TRBD1 agrees at 7 bases. CDR1 and CDR2 from the germline V gene are SGHDT and YYEEEE. V trimming: 1 base; J trimming: 3 bases; junction bases outside the gene matches: 4. The CDR3 sequence is 15 residues long. In DNA, the CDR3 is TGTGCCAGCAGCTTGAAGGACAGGTACAATCAGCCCCAGCATTTT. This translates into CASSLKDRYNQPQHF.

This clonotype was seen a few times. The chain joins TRBV11-2 to TRBJ2-1; 7 bases line up with TRBD1. The V gene's germline CDR1 is SGHAT and CDR2 FQNNGV. Trimming took 8 bases from V and 7 from J; bases not matched to a gene: 11. This CDR3 spans 14 amino acids. The chain's CDR3 is CASRRTGMGNEQFF. CDR3 DNA: TGTGCCAGCCGCCGGACAGGCATGGGGAATGAGCAGTTCTTC.

This clonotype has a count of ten or more. The rearrangement joins TRBV7-9 to TRBJ2-1, with D unresolved. Germline V gives CDR1 SEHNR, CDR2 FQNEAQ (reference sequence). CDR3 length: 12 residues. V was trimmed by 5 bases and J by 3 bases, leaving 5 bases between them. CDR3 bases: TGTGCCAGCAGCGGCGTCTACAATGAGCAGTTCTTC. This sequence encodes CASSGVYNEQFF.

The rearrangement joins TRBV7-6 to TRBJ2-7; D may be TRBD1 or TRBD2 (5 bases each). From germline, CDR1 is SGHVS and CDR2 FNYEAQ. V lost 1 base and J 4 bases, leaving 14 bases between the germline ends. The CDR3 runs 15 residues. The CDR3 region has the DNA TGTGCCAGCAGCTTAGGAGGGGACGGATTATACGAGCAGTACTTC. Protein sequence: CASSLGGDGLYEQYF.

In this sample, this clonotype turned up many times. This chain links TRBV11-2 with TRBJ2-5, with 8 bases aligning to TRBD1. This CDR3 has 11 residues. Germline V gene data show CDR1 as SGHAT and CDR2 as FQNNGV. V shed 3 bases, J shed 14 bases, and the junction held 5 bases outside the gene matches. The CDR3 reads CASSLAGGLYF. CDR3 DNA: TGTGCCAGCAGCTTGGCAGGGGGCCTTTACTTC.

Comments on this clonotype: This may stem from a read error, because a much larger clone lies one nucleotide away. V is TRBV11-2 and J is TRBJ2-1, with D possibly called TRBD1 or TRBD2 (5 bases each). This CDR3 region has 13 residues. The germline V and J ends were trimmed by 4 bases and 8 bases, with 12 bases remaining between them. The germline V gene encodes CDR1 SGHAT and CDR2 FQNNGV. CDR3 region: CASSSIVGDEQFF. The DNA of the CDR3 is TGTGCCAGCAGCTCCATTGTGGGGGATGAGCAGTTCTTC.

This chain uses TRBV20-1 with TRBJ2-1; 10 positions match TRBD2. CDR1 is DFQATT, CDR2 SNEGSKA, per germline (reference sequence). The CDR3 length is 11 residues. Losses at the gene ends were 6 bases for V and 14 bases for J; bases not matched to a gene: 7. CDR3 sequence reads: CSAEVAGGEFF. The CDR3 bases are TGCAGTGCCGAAGTAGCGGGAGGAGAGTTCTTC.

The chain has TRBV19 and TRBJ2-5; 9 bases are a match to TRBD1. This CDR3 contains 17 residues. V was clipped by 5 bases and J by 9 bases; unmatched bases: 19. In germline, CDR1 is LNHDA, CDR2 SQIVND (reference sequence). Written as DNA, the CDR3 is TGTGCCAGTAGTTCCCTCTCGACAGGGGGGGTTCAAGAAGCCCAGTACTTC. This gives the protein CASSSLSTGGVQEAQYF.

This clonotype was observed many times. CDR3 bases: TGTGCCACCAGTGATTTGTACCGCGGGAGCGGGGAGACCCAGTACTTC. It codes for CATSDLYRGSGETQYF. The chain couples TRBV24-1 to TRBJ2-5; 7 nucleotides line up with TRBD2. The CDR3 contains 16 residues. The germline CDR1 and CDR2 sequences are KGHDR and SFDVKD. V was pared by 0 bases and J by 5 bases, with 8 bases of the junction left unmatched.

A few counts support this clonotype. The chain joins TRBV7-6 to TRBJ2-1, with 8 bases aligning to TRBD1. The CDR3 length is 15 residues. CDR1 is SGHVS and CDR2 is FNYEAQ in the germline V gene. V lost 3 bases and J lost 6; bases outside the gene matches: 7. The CDR3 DNA sequence: TGTGCCAGCAGCTTCAACTACGGGACAGGCAATGAGCAGTTCTTC. Its translation is CASSFNYGTGNEQFF.

This clonotype was observed a handful of times. The chain carries TRBV20-1 and TRBJ2-1; D might be TRBD1 (5 bases). The V and J ends lost 7 bases and 4 bases respectively, with 14 bases between them. The CDR3 is 13 residues long. Germline V CDR1 and CDR2: DFQATT, SNEGSKA (reference sequence). The CDR3 spells CSVVGVGYNEQFF. In nucleotides, the CDR3 is TGCAGTGTCGTAGGGGTGGGTTACAATGAGCAGTTCTTC.